The source of this T cell receptor beta chain is a study of PD-1 blockade in classical Hodgkin lymphoma. Libraries were prepared by immunoSEQ multiplex PCR; TCRdb keeps only in-frame clonotypes and omits some of them. Of around 25,000 clones in the sample, roughly four fifths were seen once. This clone was counted only a few times. Its cognate antigen is unknown. Points from the study as a whole: Among the patients, those starting nivolumab under 1 year after ASCT were excluded. The study reported lower baseline TCR diversity in newly diagnosed patients than in healthy donors.

There are 14 residues in the CDR3. Germline values: CDR1 LGHNA, CDR2 YSLEER. Trimming removed 1 base from V and 4 bases from J, with 10 bases in between. All the patients suffered relapse after autologous stem cell transplantation, and brentuximab vedotin exposure differed. The specimen comprised peripheral blood mononuclear cells (PBMCs), sampled before the second cycle of nivolumab. V usage is TRBV4-3 and J usage is TRBJ1-2, with a weak D call TRBD1 (6 bases). The clonotype was recovered from a human donor with classical Hodgkin lymphoma. Here the CDR3 reads CASSQVQGPYGYTF. DNA for the CDR3: TGCGCCAGCAGCCAAGTACAGGGCCCCTATGGCTACACCTTC.